The entry below describes one T cell receptor (beta chain). The antigen is not known. Looked up from germline, CDR1 is MNHNS and CDR2 is SASEGT. Losses at the gene ends were 2 bases for V and 1 base for J; bases not matched to a gene: 6. This CDR3 is 17 amino acids long. This sample stems from a study of cytomegalovirus exposure and HLA in healthy donors. Overall study context: The approximately 130 validation repertoires and the approximately 630 first-cohort repertoires shared a platform, a later analysis reported.

Overall study results and limits: Most TCR sequences were rare, but some public TCRs occurred in many donors. The investigators catalogued 180 or so TCR beta chains as cytomegalovirus-associated.

The method was immunoSEQ multiplex PCR; TCRdb's version includes in-frame clones alone and lacks a portion of them. The sample lists roughly 130,000 clones, about 88% occurring once. Specimen: PBMCs. This chain joins TRBV6-1 and TRBJ2-1; 9 bases match TRBD2. The receptor's source is a young man in good health and CMV-seronegative. This CDR3 is CASSEIPSGASYNEQFF. The CDR3 DNA sequence: TGTGCCAGCAGTGAAATCCCTAGCGGGGCTTCCTACAATGAGCAGTTCTTC.